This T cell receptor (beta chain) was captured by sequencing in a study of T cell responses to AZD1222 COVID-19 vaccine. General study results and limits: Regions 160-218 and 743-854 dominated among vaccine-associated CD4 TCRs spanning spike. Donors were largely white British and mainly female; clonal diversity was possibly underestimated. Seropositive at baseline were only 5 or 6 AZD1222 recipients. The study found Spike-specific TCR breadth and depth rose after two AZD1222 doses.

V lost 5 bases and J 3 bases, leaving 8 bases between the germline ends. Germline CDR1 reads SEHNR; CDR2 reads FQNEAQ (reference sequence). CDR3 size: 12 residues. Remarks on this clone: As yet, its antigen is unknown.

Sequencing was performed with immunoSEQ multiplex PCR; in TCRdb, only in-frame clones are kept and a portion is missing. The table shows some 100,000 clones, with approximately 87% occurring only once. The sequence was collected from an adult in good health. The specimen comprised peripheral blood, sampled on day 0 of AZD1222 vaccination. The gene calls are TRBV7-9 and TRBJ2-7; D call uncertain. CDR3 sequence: CASSVGIYEQYF. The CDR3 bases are TGTGCCAGCAGCGTGGGCATCTACGAGCAGTACTTC. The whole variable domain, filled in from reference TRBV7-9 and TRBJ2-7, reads DTGVSQNPRHKITKRGQNVTFRCDPISEHNRLYWYRQTLGQGPEFLTYFQNEAQLEKSRLLSDRFSAERPKGSFSTLEIQRTEQGDSAMYLCASSVGIYEQYFGPGTRLTVT.